This entry concerns a single T cell receptor (beta chain). Its antigen is not identified. These data originate in a study of T cells after yellow fever vaccination. Production of TCR cDNA was by 5'RACE template switching, which also added a universal primer site and UMIs. One entry per CDR3 protein, called by TCRdb with MiXCR from the 5' RACE reads. The table includes 250,000 or so distinct CDR3 sequences, about 3.7% detected once. Overall study results and limits: Post-booster repertoires again held most primary-vaccination clones (approximately 96% CD4, 85% to 90% CD8). Peaking faster, on day 5 versus 15, the secondary response was nonetheless weaker. The appearance of a small share of clonotypes in both CD4 and CD8 compartments was observed.

This TCR derives from a man aged 18 to 29 who received the YFV17D yellow fever vaccine. The specimen comprised PBMCs, sampled 15 days after the yellow fever booster vaccination.

The CDR3 DNA sequence: TGTGCCAGCAGTTTTTCGGGGTCGGGGCAAGAGACCCAGTACTTC. This sequence encodes CASSFSGSGQETQYF. This sequence joins TRBV12-3 or TRBV12-4 and TRBJ2-5, with a tentative D call TRBD2 (5 bases). Trimming left V 3 bases short and J 2 bases short, with 13 bases between. This CDR3 comprises 15 residues.